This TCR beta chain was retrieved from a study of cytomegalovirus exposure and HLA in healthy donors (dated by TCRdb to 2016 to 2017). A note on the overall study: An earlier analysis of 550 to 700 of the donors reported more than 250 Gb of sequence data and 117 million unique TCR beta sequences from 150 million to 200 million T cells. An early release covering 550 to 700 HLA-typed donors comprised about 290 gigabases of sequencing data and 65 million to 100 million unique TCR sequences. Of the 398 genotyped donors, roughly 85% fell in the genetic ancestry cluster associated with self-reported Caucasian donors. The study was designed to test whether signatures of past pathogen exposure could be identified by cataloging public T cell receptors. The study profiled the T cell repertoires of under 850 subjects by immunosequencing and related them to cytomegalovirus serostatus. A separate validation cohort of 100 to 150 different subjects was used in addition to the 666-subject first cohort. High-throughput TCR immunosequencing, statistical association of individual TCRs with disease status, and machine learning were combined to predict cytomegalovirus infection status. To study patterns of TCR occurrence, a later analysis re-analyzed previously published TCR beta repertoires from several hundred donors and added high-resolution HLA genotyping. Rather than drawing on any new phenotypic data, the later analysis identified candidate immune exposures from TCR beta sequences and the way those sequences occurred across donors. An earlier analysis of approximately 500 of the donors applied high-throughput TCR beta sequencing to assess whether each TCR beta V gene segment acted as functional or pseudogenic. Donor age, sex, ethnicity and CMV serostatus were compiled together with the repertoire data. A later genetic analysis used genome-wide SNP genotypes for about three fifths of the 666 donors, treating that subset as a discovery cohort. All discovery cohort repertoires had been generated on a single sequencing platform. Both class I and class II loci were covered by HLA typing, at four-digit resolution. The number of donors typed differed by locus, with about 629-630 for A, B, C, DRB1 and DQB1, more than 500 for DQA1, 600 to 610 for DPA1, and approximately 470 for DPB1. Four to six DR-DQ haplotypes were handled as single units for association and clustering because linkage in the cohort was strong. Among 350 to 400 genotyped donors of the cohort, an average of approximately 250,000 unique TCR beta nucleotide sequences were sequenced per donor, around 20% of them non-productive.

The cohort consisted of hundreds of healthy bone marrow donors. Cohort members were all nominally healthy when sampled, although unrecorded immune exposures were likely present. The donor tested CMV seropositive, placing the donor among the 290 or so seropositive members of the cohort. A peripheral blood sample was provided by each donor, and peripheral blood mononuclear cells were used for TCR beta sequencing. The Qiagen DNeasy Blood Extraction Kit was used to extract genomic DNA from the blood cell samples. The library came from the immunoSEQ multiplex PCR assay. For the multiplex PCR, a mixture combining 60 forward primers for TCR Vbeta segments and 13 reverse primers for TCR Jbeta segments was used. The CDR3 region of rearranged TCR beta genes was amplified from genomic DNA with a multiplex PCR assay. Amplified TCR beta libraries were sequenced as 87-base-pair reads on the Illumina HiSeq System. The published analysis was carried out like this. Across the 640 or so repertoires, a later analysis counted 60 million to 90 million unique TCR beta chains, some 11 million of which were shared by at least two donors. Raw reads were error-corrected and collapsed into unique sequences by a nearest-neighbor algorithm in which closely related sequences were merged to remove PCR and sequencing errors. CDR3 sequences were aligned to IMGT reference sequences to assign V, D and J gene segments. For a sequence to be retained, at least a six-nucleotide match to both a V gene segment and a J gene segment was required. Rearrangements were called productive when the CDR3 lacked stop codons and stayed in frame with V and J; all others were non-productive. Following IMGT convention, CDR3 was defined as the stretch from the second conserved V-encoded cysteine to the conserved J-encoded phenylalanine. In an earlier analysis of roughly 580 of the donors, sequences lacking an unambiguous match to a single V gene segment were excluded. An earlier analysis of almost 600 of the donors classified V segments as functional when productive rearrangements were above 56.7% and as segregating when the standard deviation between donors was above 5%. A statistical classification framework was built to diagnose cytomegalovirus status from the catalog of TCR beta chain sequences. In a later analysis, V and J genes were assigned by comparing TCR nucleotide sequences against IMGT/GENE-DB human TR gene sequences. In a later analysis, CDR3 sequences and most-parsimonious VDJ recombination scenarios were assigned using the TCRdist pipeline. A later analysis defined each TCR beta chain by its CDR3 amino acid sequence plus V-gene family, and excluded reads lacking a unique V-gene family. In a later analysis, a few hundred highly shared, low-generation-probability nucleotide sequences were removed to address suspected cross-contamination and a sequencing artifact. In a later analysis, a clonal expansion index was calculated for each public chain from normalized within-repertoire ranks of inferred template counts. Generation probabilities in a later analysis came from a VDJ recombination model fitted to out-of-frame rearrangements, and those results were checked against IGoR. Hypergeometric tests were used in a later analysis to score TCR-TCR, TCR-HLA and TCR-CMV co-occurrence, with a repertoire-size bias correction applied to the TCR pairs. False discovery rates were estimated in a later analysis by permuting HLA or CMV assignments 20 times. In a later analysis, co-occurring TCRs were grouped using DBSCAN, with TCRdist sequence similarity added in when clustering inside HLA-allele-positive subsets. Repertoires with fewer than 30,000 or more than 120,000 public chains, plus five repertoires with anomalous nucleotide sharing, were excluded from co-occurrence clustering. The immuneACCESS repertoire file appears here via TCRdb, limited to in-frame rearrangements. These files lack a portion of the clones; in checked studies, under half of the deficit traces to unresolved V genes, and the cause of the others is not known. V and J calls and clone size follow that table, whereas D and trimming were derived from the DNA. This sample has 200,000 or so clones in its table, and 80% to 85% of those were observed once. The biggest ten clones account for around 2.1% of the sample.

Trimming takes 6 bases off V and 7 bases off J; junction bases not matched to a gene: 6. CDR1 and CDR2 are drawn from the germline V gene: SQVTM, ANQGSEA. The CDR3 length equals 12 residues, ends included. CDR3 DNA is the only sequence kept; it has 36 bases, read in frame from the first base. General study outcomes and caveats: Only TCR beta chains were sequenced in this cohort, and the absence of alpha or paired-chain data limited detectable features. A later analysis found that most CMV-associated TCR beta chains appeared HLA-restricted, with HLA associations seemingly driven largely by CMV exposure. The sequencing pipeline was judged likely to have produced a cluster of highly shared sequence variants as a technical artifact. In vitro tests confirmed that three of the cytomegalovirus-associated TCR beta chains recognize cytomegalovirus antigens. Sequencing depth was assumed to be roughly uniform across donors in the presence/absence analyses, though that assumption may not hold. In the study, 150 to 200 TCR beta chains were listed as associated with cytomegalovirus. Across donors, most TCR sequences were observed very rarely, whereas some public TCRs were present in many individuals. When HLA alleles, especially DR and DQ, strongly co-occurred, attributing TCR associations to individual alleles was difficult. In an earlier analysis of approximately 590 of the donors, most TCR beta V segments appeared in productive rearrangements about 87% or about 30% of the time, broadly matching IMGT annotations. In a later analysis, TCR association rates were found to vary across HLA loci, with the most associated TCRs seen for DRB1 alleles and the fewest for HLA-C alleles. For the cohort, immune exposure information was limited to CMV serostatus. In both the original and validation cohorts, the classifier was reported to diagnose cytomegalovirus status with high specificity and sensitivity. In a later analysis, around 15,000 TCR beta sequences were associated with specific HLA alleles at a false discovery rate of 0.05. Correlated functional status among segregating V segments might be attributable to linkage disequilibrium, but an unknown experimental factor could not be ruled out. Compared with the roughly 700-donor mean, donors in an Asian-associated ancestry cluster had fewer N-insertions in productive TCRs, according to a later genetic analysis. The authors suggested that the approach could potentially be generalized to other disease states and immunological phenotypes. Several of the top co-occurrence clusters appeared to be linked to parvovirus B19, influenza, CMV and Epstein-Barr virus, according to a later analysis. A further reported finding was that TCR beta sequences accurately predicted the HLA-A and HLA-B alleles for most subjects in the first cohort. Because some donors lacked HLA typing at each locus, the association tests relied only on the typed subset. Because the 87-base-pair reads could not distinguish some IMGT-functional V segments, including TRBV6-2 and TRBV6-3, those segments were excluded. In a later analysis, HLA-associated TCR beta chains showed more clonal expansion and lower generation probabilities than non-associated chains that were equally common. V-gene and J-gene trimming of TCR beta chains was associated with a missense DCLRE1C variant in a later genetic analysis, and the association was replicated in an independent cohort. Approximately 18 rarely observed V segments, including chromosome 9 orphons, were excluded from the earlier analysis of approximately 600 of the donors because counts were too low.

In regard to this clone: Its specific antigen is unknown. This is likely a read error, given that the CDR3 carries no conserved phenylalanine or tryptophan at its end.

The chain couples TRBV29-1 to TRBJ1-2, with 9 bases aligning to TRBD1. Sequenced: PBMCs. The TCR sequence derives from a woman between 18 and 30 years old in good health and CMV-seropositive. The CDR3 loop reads CSVGTGLGGYTV. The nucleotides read TGCAGCGTGGGGACAGGGCTTGGTGGCTACACCGTC.